The T cell receptor beta chain described here comes from a study of a mutant IDH1 vaccine in newly diagnosed glioma. Sequencing used immunoSEQ multiplex PCR; TCRdb keeps in-frame clones, though not all of them. Seen here are 25,000 to 40,000 clones, over 65% observed once, and the top ten hold roughly 14%. Noted time point: week 35, safety follow-up. The study gave 300 ug of mutant IDH1 20-mer peptide per vaccine dose, with topical imiquimod. The germline V gene encodes CDR1 SGHNT and CDR2 YYREEE (reference sequence). The CDR3 has 15 amino acids. Between the trimmed V and J ends, which lost 2 bases and 1 base, there was a span of 12 bases. As regards this clone: No antigen is known for it.

This chain links TRBV5-4 with TRBJ1-1, with a possible D match to TRBD1 (6 bases). The sample was PBMCs, taken from a glioma patient whose treatment included an IDH1 peptide vaccine. This TCR derives from a man aged 25-45 years with glioma. The CDR3 reads CASSFAGQRNTEAFF. The CDR3 nucleotides are TGTGCCAGCAGCTTCGCCGGACAGCGGAACACTGAAGCTTTCTTT.